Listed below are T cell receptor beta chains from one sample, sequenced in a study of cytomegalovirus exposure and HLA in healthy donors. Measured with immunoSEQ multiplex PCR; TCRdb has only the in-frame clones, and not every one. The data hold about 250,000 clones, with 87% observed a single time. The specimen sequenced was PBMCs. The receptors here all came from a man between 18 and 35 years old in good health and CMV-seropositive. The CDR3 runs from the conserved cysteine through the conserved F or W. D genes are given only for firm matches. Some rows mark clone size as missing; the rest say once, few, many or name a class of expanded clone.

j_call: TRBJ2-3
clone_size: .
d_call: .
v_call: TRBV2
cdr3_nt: TGTGCCAGCACCCTAGGGGCAGATACGCAGTATTTT
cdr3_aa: CASTLGADTQYF

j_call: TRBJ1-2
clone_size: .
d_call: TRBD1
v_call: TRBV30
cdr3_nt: TGTGCCTGGAGGGCCGGGACAGGGAGAGGGGGATATGGCTACACCTTC
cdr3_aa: CAWRAGTGRGGYGYTF

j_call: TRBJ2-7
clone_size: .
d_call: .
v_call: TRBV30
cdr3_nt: TGTGCCTGGAGTACCGATACGGGATACGAGCAGTACTTC
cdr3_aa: CAWSTDTGYEQYF

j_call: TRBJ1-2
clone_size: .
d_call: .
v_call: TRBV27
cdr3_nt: TGTGCCACCTACTCTAACTATGGCTACACCTTC
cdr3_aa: CATYSNYGYTF

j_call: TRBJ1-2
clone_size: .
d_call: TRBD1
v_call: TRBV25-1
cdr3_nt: TGTGCCAGCAGTGAACATTTGGACAGGGTGGACGGCTACACCTTC
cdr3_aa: CASSEHLDRVDGYTF

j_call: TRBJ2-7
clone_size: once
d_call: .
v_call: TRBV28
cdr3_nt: TGTGCCAGTATTGCCAGGGGCGGCCGCTACGAGCAGTACTTC
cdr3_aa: CASIARGGRYEQYF

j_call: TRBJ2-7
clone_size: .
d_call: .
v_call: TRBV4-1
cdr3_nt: TGCGCCAGCAGCCCCCTGGGCCTGGGGCTTGGGGACGAGCAGTACTTC
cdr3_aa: CASSPLGLGLGDEQYF

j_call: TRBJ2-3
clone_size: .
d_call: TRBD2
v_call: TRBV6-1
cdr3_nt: TGTGCCAGCAGTGAACTCAGGGCGGCGGGAGCTATGTCTGGCACAGATACGCAGTATTTT
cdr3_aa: CASSELRAAGAMSGTDTQYF

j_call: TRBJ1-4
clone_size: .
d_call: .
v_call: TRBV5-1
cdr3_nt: TGCGCCAGCAGCTTGGAGGGGCGGGCTAATGAAAAACTGTTTTTT
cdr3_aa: CASSLEGRANEKLFF

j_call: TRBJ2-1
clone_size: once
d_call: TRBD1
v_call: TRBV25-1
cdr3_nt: TGTGCCAGCAGTGAATGGCCAGGGGGCTCCTACAATGAGCAGTTCTTC
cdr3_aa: CASSEWPGGSYNEQFF

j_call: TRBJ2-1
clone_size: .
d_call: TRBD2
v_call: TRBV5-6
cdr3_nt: TGTGCCAGCAGCAGGGAAACTAGCGCCTCCTACAATGAGCAGTTCTTC
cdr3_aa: CASSRETSASYNEQFF

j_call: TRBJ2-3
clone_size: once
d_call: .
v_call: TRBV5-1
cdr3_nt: TGCGCCAGCAGCTTCCGGGCTAGAACAGATACGCAGTATTTT
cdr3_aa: CASSFRARTDTQYF

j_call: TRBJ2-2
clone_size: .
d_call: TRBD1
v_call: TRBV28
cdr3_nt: TGTGCCAGCAGTACCCGGGACAGGTACACCGGGGAGCTGTTTTTT
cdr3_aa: CASSTRDRYTGELFF

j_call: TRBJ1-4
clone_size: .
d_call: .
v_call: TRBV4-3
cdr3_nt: TGCGCCAGCAGCCAAATTAATAGGGGTAATGAAAAACTGTTTTTT
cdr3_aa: CASSQINRGNEKLFF

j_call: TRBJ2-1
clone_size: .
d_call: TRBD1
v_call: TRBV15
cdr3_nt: TGTGCCACCAGCAGAGGGACAGGGGGGTCTTACAATGAGCAGTTCTTC
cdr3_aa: CATSRGTGGSYNEQFF

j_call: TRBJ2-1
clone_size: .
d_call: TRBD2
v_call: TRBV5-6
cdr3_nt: TGTGCCAGCAGCTTGGGACTAGCGGTATACAATGAGCAGTTCTTC
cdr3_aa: CASSLGLAVYNEQFF

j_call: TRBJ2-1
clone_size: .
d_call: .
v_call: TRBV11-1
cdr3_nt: TGTGCCAGCAGCTCCGTGGGTGGGATAGCTCCCTCCTACAATGAGCAGTTCTTC
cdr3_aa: CASSSVGGIAPSYNEQFF

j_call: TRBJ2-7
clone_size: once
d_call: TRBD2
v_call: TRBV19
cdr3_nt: TGTGCCAGTAGTACGACTAGCGGCGGCTACGAGCAGTACTTC
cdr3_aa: CASSTTSGGYEQYF

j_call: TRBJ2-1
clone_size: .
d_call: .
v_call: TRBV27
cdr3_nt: TGTGCCAGCAGCCAGCGGAGCTCCTACAATGAGCAGTTCTTC
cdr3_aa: CASSQRSSYNEQFF

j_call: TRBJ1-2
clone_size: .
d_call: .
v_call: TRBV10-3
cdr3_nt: TGTGCCATCAGTGAGGGTCAGGCGATAGGCTACACCTTC
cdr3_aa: CAISEGQAIGYTF

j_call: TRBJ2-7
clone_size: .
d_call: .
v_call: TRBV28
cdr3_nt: TGTGCCAGCAGAGATTCTATCGGGACGAGCGAGCAGTACTTC
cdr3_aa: CASRDSIGTSEQYF

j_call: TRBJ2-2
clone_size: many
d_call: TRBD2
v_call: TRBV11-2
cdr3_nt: TGTGCCAGCAGCACCCTCCCTAGCGGGGTTTACACCGGGGAGCTGTTTTTT
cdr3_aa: CASSTLPSGVYTGELFF

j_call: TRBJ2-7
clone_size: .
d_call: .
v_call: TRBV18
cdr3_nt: TGTGCCAGCTCACCGGGGACACAGTCCTACGAGCAGTACTTC
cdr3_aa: CASSPGTQSYEQYF